The 22 T cell receptor beta chains below all came from one sample that was sequenced in a study of T cell responses to AZD1222 COVID-19 vaccine. The table came from immunoSEQ multiplex PCR; TCRdb's copy has only in-frame clones and leaves some out. The table includes about 110,000 clones, roughly 89% detected once. Sequences were derived from peripheral blood, sampled on day 0 of AZD1222 vaccination. The receptors were gathered from an adult in good health.

The V gene is TRBV3-1 (or the pseudogene TRBV3-2), the J gene TRBJ1-1; D gene ambiguous. The CDR3 loop spans 12 amino acids. Trimming took off 4 bases at V and 2 bases at J, with 5 bases between the two ends. Germline CDR1 LGHDT, CDR2 YNNKEL (reference sequence). The CDR3 DNA reads as TGTGCCAGCAGCCGCAGTAACACTGAAGCTTTCTTT. Translation gives CASSRSNTEAFF.

The CDR3 nucleotides read TGTGCCAGCAGCTTGGACCCGGACCTTTCTGGGAAAGCTTTCTTT. Amino acids: CASSLDPDLSGKAFF. This chain uses TRBV5-5 with TRBJ1-1; the D is unclear. Per the germline V gene, CDR1 is SGHKS and CDR2 is YYEKEE (reference sequence). The CDR3 contains 15 residues. Trimming left V 0 bases short and J 9 bases short, with 18 bases between.

J is TRBJ1-5 and V is TRBV19, with D uncertain. Trimming cost V 4 bases and J 3 bases, with 10 bases left between them. This CDR3 spans 14 amino acids. Germline V gives CDR1 LNHDA, CDR2 SQIVND (reference sequence). The CDR3 here is CASSTDTNNQPQHF. The DNA of the CDR3 is TGTGCCAGTAGTACCGACACGAACAATCAGCCCCAGCATTTT.

This clone was counted at least ten times. This chain joins TRBV7-9 and TRBJ2-7; perhaps TRBD2 as D (5 bases). V lost 1 base and J 3 bases, leaving 10 bases between the germline ends. Germline V gives CDR1 SEHNR, CDR2 FQNEAQ (reference sequence). This CDR3 comprises 14 residues. The CDR3: CASSLVGGNYEQYF. The CDR3 bases are TGTGCCAGCAGCTTAGTTGGAGGCAACTACGAGCAGTACTTC.

This clone is a singleton in its sample. V usage is TRBV28 and J usage is TRBJ1-6; D gene unclear. Trimming stripped 6 bases from V and 13 bases from J, with 22 bases between. This CDR3 is built from 15 residues. Germline CDR1 MDHEN, CDR2 SYDVKM. The CDR3 protein is CASRSTREGLFPLHF. The CDR3 DNA follows: TGTGCCAGCAGGTCAACACGGGAGGGTTTGTTCCCCCTCCACTTT.

The table lists this clone with a few counts. The chain has TRBV2 and TRBJ2-7; D possibly corresponds to TRBD2 (5 bases). CDR3 length: 14 amino acids. V gave up 6 bases and J gave up 4 bases, with 16 bases separating them. CDR1 and CDR2 (germline): SNHLY, FYNNEI. The CDR3 DNA sequence: TGTGCCAGCAGCGATAGAGGGAGAAGATACGAGCAGTACTTC. Residues: CASSDRGRRYEQYF.

The CDR3 sequence: CASSFSGQGNNEKLFF. CDR3 DNA: TGTGCCAGCAGTTTTTCCGGACAGGGGAATAATGAAAAACTGTTTTTT. The gene calls are TRBV27 and TRBJ1-4, with TRBD1 matching 9 bases. Trimming at V came to 3 bases and at J to 4 bases, leaving 6 bases not matched to a gene. The CDR3 loop spans 16 amino acids. Germline loops: CDR1 MNHEY, CDR2 SMNVEV (reference sequence).

V is TRBV12-3 or TRBV12-4 and J is TRBJ1-2, with 8 positions matching TRBD1. The CDR3 has 12 amino acids. The V and J ends lost 7 bases and 8 bases, in that order; junction bases with no gene match: 6. The CDR3 is CASNLQGEGYTF. The CDR3 nucleotides read TGTGCCAGCAACCTACAGGGGGAAGGCTACACCTTC.

This CDR3 reads CASTAGTYSYNEQFF. The CDR3 DNA reads TGTGCCAGCACAGCCGGGACATACTCCTACAATGAGCAGTTCTTC. This sequence joins TRBV25-1 and TRBJ2-1, with D possibly matching TRBD1 (6 bases). The CDR3 consists of 15 residues. V was trimmed by 7 bases and J by 0 bases, leaving 13 bases between them. The germline V gene encodes CDR1 MGHDK and CDR2 SYGVNS.

This chain joins TRBV25-1 and TRBJ1-6, with D possibly matching TRBD1 (5 bases). Trimming removed 1 base at V and 8 bases at J, with 12 bases between. Germline V gene data show CDR1 as MGHDK and CDR2 as SYGVNS. The CDR3 sequence is 15 residues long. CDR3 sequence: CASSEWQGADSPLHF. The CDR3 DNA follows: TGTGCCAGCAGTGAATGGCAGGGCGCGGATTCACCCCTCCACTTT.

As for this clone: Other DNA sequences from this sample encode an identical CDR3 as well. CDR3 sequence: CASSRQGDGYTF. CDR3 coding DNA: TGTGCCAGCAGTAGACAGGGTGATGGCTACACCTTC. The chain has TRBV6-5 and TRBJ1-2; 7 bases agree with TRBD1. CDR1 is MNHEY, CDR2 SVGAGI, per germline. The CDR3 runs to 12 residues. Trimming removed 5 bases from V and 6 bases from J; junction bases left unmatched: 3.

The CDR3 region has the DNA TGTGCCATCAGCAACCCCGGGACAGGGGGCGGGTCCGTCCAAGAGACCCAGTACTTC. Protein product: CAISNPGTGGGSVQETQYF. This chain joins TRBV10-3 and TRBJ2-5, with 12 bases that match TRBD1. Germline CDR1 is ENHRY and CDR2 is SYGVKD. V lost 6 bases and J lost 1; bases outside the gene matches: 15. CDR3 length equals 19 residues.

As DNA, the CDR3 is TGTGCCAGCAGCCAAGGCCAGGGGGTCACCGGGGAGCTGTTTTTT. Protein sequence: CASSQGQGVTGELFF. The genes are TRBV3-1 (or the pseudogene TRBV3-2) and TRBJ2-2; TRBD1 aligns across 7 bases. Trimming took 1 base from V and 4 from J; bases not matched to a gene: 3. Germline loops: CDR1 LGHDT, CDR2 YNNKEL (reference sequence). This CDR3 has 15 residues.

The chain carries TRBV30 and TRBJ1-2; the D gene is possibly TRBD1 (6 bases). The V end was cut by 2 bases, the J end by 2 bases, with 6 bases between. The CDR3 consists of 12 residues. CDR1 is GTSNPN, CDR2 SVGIG, per germline (reference sequence). The CDR3 here is CAWSQGNYGYTF. The DNA of the CDR3 is TGTGCCTGGAGTCAGGGGAACTATGGCTACACCTTC.

This chain connects TRBV30 to TRBJ2-5; unclear D gene. The V gene lost 4 bases and the J gene lost 2 bases, with 11 bases spanning the gap. Per the germline V gene, CDR1 is GTSNPN and CDR2 is SVGIG (reference sequence). The CDR3 loop spans 13 amino acids. As DNA, the CDR3 is TGTGCCTGGATCCCTGCCCCTCAAGAGACCCAGTACTTC. It is translated as CAWIPAPQETQYF.

Only one count was recorded for this clone. The chain couples TRBV3-1 (or the pseudogene TRBV3-2) to TRBJ2-1; D remains ambiguous. V lost 1 base to trimming and J lost 4 bases, with 2 bases between them. This CDR3 region has 12 residues. Germline lookup yields CDR1 LGHDT and CDR2 YNNKEL (reference sequence). CDR3 nucleotide sequence: TGTGCCAGCAGCCAAGCTTACAATGAGCAGTTCTTC. It yields the protein CASSQAYNEQFF.

The chain is built from TRBV10-3 and TRBJ1-1, with D possibly matching TRBD1 (5 bases). The germline V gene has CDR1 ENHRY and CDR2 SYGVKD. With 6 bases removed from V and 1 base from J, the gap between germline ends came to 12 bases. CDR3 length: 14 amino acids. The CDR3 sequence: CAISRSGGNTEAFF. The CDR3, as DNA: TGTGCCATCAGCCGGAGCGGGGGGAACACTGAAGCTTTCTTT.

This clone has a handful of counts. This chain connects TRBV5-6 to TRBJ2-1, with unresolved D. The CDR3 extends over 12 amino acids. CDR1 and CDR2 from the germline V gene are SGHDT and YYEEEE. Trimming took 4 bases from V and 4 from J, leaving 6 bases between them. The CDR3 DNA is TGTGCCAGCAGCCAGTGGTACAATGAGCAGTTCTTC. Protein product: CASSQWYNEQFF.

This chain joins TRBV19 and TRBJ1-5, with 10 positions matching TRBD1. CDR1 LNHDA and CDR2 SQIVND come from the germline V gene (reference sequence). The CDR3 covers 15 residues. V shed 6 bases, J shed 2 bases, and the junction held 4 bases outside the gene matches. The CDR3 region is CASRDRGKGNQPQHF. The CDR3 bases are TGTGCCAGTAGGGACAGGGGGAAAGGCAATCAGCCCCAGCATTTT.

By share of the sample, this clone is medium-sized. This chain connects TRBV6-2 or TRBV6-3 to TRBJ2-5; 13 bases fit TRBD2. Germline V gives CDR1 MNHEY, CDR2 SVGEGT. The CDR3 is 16 amino acids. V lost 6 bases, J lost 6 bases, and 10 bases stayed unmatched. The CDR3 region is CASRPVTSGRRKTQYF. CDR3 DNA sequence: TGTGCCAGCAGACCTGTGACTAGCGGGAGGAGGAAGACCCAGTACTTC.

J is TRBJ1-2 and V is TRBV29-1, with TRBD1 matching over 10 bases. This CDR3 has 14 residues. V lost 3 bases and J lost 4; bases outside the gene matches: 5. Germline lookup yields CDR1 SQVTM and CDR2 ANQGSEA. The CDR3 DNA follows: TGCAGCGTTGACCCGGGACAGGGGATCTATGGCTACACCTTC. It codes for CSVDPGQGIYGYTF.

This clone has a handful of counts. V usage is TRBV2 and J usage is TRBJ1-4; D is uncertain. Trimming removed 4 bases from V and 0 bases from J, with 9 bases in between. The CDR3 has 15 amino acids. The germline gives CDR1 SNHLY, CDR2 FYNNEI. CDR3 residues: CASSGHTTTNEKLFF. The DNA for the CDR3 is TGTGCCAGCAGTGGCCACACCACAACTAATGAAAAACTGTTTTTT. Drawing the rest from reference TRBV2 and TRBJ1-4, the complete variable domain is EPEVTQTPSHQVTQMGQEVILRCVPISNHLYFYWYRQILGQKVEFLVSFYNNEISEKSEIFDDQFSVERPDGSNFTLKIRSTKLEDSAMYFCASSGHTTTNEKLFFGSGTQLSVL.